This TCR beta chain was observed in a study of shared clonotypes between healthy human individuals. Findings of the study overall: Sharing across four donors was highest in naive CD4 (around 5%) and lowest in memory CD8 (roughly 0.4%).

The donor cohort consisted entirely of Caucasian adults residing in Nashville, Tennessee. Sequencing used immunoSEQ multiplex PCR; TCRdb keeps in-frame clones, though not all of them. The table records roughly 1.5 million clones, 95% to 99% of them present only once. Trimming took off 0 bases at V and 6 bases at J, with 14 bases between the two ends. The CDR3 has 15 amino acids. Germline values: CDR1 ENHRY, CDR2 SYGVKD. A note on this clone: Its specificity is unknown.

The receptor comes from a man aged 25-45 years in good health. The chain joins TRBV10-3 to TRBJ1-1; D gene uncertain. The source material was naive CD4+ T cells sorted from blood. As for subset: CD45RA+ positively selected. CDR3 region: CAISESSRVGSEAFF. CDR3 in DNA: TGTGCCATCAGTGAGTCTTCGAGGGTCGGTTCTGAAGCTTTCTTT.